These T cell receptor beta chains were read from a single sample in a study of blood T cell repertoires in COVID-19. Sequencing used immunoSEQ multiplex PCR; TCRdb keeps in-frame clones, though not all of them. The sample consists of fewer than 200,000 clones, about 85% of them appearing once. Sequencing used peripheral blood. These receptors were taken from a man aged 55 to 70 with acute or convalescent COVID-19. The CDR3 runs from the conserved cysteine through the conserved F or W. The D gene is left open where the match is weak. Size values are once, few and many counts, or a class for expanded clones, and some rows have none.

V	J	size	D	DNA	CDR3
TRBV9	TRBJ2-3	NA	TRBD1	TGTGCCAGCAGCGTAGGGGGACAGGGGGCAGATACGCAGTATTTT	CASSVGGQGADTQYF
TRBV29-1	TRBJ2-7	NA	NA	TGCAGCGTCCGGACTTCCTCCTACGAGCAGTACTTC	CSVRTSSYEQYF
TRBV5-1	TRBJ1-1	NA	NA	TGCGCCAGCAGCTTAGGACAGACGAACACTGAAGCTTTCTTT	CASSLGQTNTEAFF
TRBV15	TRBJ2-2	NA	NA	TGTGCCACCAGCAGAAACCTTATGCGGGGAAACACCGGGGAGCTGTTTTTT	CATSRNLMRGNTGELFF
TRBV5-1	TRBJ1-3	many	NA	TGCGCCAGCAGCTTGGATGGCCCCATCTCTGGAAACACCATATATTTT	CASSLDGPISGNTIYF
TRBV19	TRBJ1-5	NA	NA	TGTGCCAGTAGATCGACAGGCTTCGGGGATTATAGCAATCAGCCCCAGCATTTT	CASRSTGFGDYSNQPQHF
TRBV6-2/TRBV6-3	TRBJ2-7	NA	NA	TGTGCCAGCAGTTCCTCTCGCGAGCAGTACTTC	CASSSSREQYF
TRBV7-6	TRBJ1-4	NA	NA	TGTGCCAGCAGCTTAACCACAGGGAATGAAAAACTGTTTTTT	CASSLTTGNEKLFF
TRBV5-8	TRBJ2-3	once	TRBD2	TGTGCCAGCAGCTTGGGCCGGGAGGCAGATACGCAGTATTTT	CASSLGREADTQYF
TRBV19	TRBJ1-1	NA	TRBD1	TGTGCCAGTACCACAGGGGGCGAGGTCACTGAAGCTTTCTTT	CASTTGGEVTEAFF
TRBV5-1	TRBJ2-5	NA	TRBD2	TGCGCCAGCAGCTTGGCGCCTAGCGGGAATCAAGAGACCCAGTACTTC	CASSLAPSGNQETQYF
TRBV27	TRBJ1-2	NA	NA	TGTGCCAGCAGTTCCGGGTTCAACTATGGCTACACCTTC	CASSSGFNYGYTF
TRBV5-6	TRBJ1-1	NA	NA	TGTGCCAGCACTTCGACCGGGGGGACTGAAGCTTTCTTT	CASTSTGGTEAFF
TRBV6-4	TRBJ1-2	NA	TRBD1	TGTGCCAGCAGTGCCGATTCGACAGGGAGTCTCTATGGCTACACCTTC	CASSADSTGSLYGYTF
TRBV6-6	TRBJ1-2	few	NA	TGTGCCAGCAGTTACGCAGGATCCGGCTATGGCTACACCTTC	CASSYAGSGYGYTF
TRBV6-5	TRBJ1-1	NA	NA	TGTGCCAGCAGCCTATCAGGGGCTGAAGCTTTCTTT	CASSLSGAEAFF
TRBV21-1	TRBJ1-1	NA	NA	TGTGCCAGCACCAATCGGGGATTAATAGCTTTCTTT	CASTNRGLIAFF
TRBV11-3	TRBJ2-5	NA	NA	TGTGCCAGCAGCTTAGATGGACAGTCCCAAGAGACCCAGTACTTC	CASSLDGQSQETQYF
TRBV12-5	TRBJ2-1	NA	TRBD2	TGTGCTAGTGGTTTGGCCCGGGGGGGCACCTACAATGAGCAGTTCTTC	CASGLARGGTYNEQFF
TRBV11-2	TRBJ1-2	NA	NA	TGTGCCAGCAGCCCCGCGGGGGGGTATGGCTACACCTTC	CASSPAGGYGYTF
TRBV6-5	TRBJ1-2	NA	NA	TGTGCCACCGAACAGGCGGAGAGCTATGGCTACACCTTC	CATEQAESYGYTF
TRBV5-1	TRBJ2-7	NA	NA	TGCGCCAGCAGCTTGCAGGACAGCTACGAGCAGTACTTC	CASSLQDSYEQYF
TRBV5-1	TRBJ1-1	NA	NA	TGCGCCAGCAGCTTGGGACAGGTGGCCTCTGAAGCTTTCTTT	CASSLGQVASEAFF
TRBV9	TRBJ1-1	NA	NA	TGTGCCAGCAGCGTAGCGCAGGCGAACACTGAAGCTTTCTTT	CASSVAQANTEAFF
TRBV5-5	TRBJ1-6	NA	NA	TGTGCCAGCAGCTTGTATGGCGGGTCAGGGGTTTCACCCCTCCACTTT	CASSLYGGSGVSPLHF
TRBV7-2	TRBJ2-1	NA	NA	TGTGCCAGCAGCCCTCATGGGCCCCCTGACAATGAGCAGTTCTTC	CASSPHGPPDNEQFF
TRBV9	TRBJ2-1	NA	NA	TGTGCCAGCATGAAAGATCTAAGCTCCTACAATGAGCAGTTCTTC	CASMKDLSSYNEQFF
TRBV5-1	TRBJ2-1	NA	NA	TGCGCCAGCAGCTCTGACTCTGATGAGCAGTTCTTC	CASSSDSDEQFF
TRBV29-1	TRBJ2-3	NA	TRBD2	TGCAGCGCCGAACCTAGCGGGGGATCAGATACGCAGTATTTT	CSAEPSGGSDTQYF
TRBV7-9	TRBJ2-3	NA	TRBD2	TGTGCCAGCAGCTTAGCGATGAGCGGGGGGCGCACAGATACGCAGTATTTT	CASSLAMSGGRTDTQYF
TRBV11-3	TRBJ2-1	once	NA	TGTGCCAGCAGGCCGAGAGCGGGTCGTGAGCAGTTCTTC	CASRPRAGREQFF
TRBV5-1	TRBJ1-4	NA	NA	TGCGCCAGCAGCGTCCGCGGAGGAACTAATGAAAAACTGTTTTTT	CASSVRGGTNEKLFF
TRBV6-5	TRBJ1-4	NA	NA	TGTGCCAGCAGTTCCGCGGGGAGGCCTAATGAAAAACTGTTTTTT	CASSSAGRPNEKLFF
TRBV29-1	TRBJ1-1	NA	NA	TGCAGCGTTGCTTGGGGAGGGGATGAAGCTTTCTTT	CSVAWGGDEAFF
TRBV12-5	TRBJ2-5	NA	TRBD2	TGTGCTAGTGGTTTGGGTAAGCGGGGGGGCACGGCAGAGACCCAGTACTTC	CASGLGKRGGTAETQYF
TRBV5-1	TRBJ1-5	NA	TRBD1	TGCGCCAGCAGCTTGTTTGGACAGGGGTCTCAGCCCCAGCATTTT	CASSLFGQGSQPQHF
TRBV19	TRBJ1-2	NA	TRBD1	TGTGCCAGTAGCGCGCAAGGGGACAGGGGCCTCTATGGCTACACCTTC	CASSAQGDRGLYGYTF
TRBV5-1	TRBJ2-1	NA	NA	TGCGCCAGCAGCTTGGGCTTAGACTCCTACAATGAGCAGTTCTTC	CASSLGLDSYNEQFF
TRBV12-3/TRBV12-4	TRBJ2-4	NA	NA	TGTGCCAGCAGTTTGGGGGACAAGGAGTACTTC	CASSLGDKEYF
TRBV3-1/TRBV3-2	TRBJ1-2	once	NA	TGTGCCAGCAGCCAAGAGGGAAGGAGACAGCAAACTAACTATGGCTACACCTTC	CASSQEGRRQQTNYGYTF
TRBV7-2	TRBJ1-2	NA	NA	TGTGCCAGCACCAAACGTCCGGGAGGCTATGGCTACACCTTC	CASTKRPGGYGYTF
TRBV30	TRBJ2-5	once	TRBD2	TGTGCCTGGAGCAGGGGTAGCGGGAGGCAAGAGACCCAGTACTTC	CAWSRGSGRQETQYF
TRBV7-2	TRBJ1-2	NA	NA	TGTGCCAGCAGCTTAGGGCGGGGGACCTATGGCTACACCTTC	CASSLGRGTYGYTF
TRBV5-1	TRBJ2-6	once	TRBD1	TGCGCCAGCAGCACAAGGACAGGCCTCTCTGGGGCCAACGTCCTGACTTTC	CASSTRTGLSGANVLTF
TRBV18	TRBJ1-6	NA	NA	TGTGCCAGCTCACCAACCAGCTCCTATAATTCACCCCTCCACTTT	CASSPTSSYNSPLHF
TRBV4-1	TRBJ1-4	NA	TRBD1	TGCGCCAGCAGCCAAGGGACAGGGAGCGGTGAAAAACTGTTTTTT	CASSQGTGSGEKLFF
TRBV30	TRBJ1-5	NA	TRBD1	TGTGCCTGGAACCCAGGGGGCCCCAGCAATCAGCCCCAGCATTTT	CAWNPGGPSNQPQHF
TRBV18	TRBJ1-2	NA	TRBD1	TGTGCCAGCTCTCCACAGACCCTGACAGGGGGCGACTATGGCTACACCTTC	CASSPQTLTGGDYGYTF
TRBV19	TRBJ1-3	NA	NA	TGTGCCAGTAGTAAATTCGGGGGGACTGGAAACACCATATATTTT	CASSKFGGTGNTIYF
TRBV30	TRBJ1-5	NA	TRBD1	TGTGCCTGGAGCGGAAGACAGGGGGATCAGCCCCAGCATTTT	CAWSGRQGDQPQHF
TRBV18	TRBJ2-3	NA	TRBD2	TGTGCCAGCTCACCAGCGTCGGGGCTAGCGGGGAATTCAGATACGCAGTATTTT	CASSPASGLAGNSDTQYF
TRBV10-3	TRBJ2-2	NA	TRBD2	TGTGCCACCAGACTAGCGGGAGTGGGTGCAACCGGGGAGCTGTTTTTT	CATRLAGVGATGELFF
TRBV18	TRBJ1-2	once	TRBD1	TGTGCCAGCTCACCTGGACAGGGAACCGATGGCTACACCTTC	CASSPGQGTDGYTF
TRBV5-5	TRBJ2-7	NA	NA	TGTGCCAGCAGCTTTTATGGGTGGGAGAGGACCTACGAGCAGTACTTC	CASSFYGWERTYEQYF
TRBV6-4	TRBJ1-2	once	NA	TGTGCCAGCAGTGACTCGATGGGAGGCGATGGCTACACCTTC	CASSDSMGGDGYTF
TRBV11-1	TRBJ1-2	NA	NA	TGTGCCAGCAGCCTTAACCAGGGGCGCGGCTATGGCTACACCTTC	CASSLNQGRGYGYTF
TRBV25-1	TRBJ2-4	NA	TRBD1	TGTGCCAGCAGACCCGGGACAGGGGTAGCCAAAAACATTCAGTACTTC	CASRPGTGVAKNIQYF
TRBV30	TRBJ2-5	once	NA	TGTGCCTGGAGACACACGTCGTACCAAGAGACCCAGTACTTC	CAWRHTSYQETQYF